This T cell receptor beta chain derives from a study of blood T cells in healthy people across ages. Findings of the study overall: The fall in TCR beta diversity per million T cells was roughly linear with age.

The sample, around 9.9 milliliters of peripheral blood, was drawn from each donor. Primed by a sample-barcoded 5' primer and a J-beta primer mix, a second PCR proceeded for about 6 to 11 cycles. TCRdb independently ran MiXCR on the 5' RACE reads; one entry per CDR3 protein. The data contain just under 900,000 distinct CDR3 sequences, 29% of them singletons. A word on this clonotype: Its antigen is currently unknown.

Sequenced input: blood. The sequence was obtained from a woman of 80 years or more in good health.

CDR3 sequence (DNA): TGCAGCGTACAGAGGGCGGATTCGAACTATGGCTACACCTTC. Encoded protein: CSVQRADSNYGYTF. The V gene is TRBV29-1, the J gene TRBJ1-2; D call uncertain. Germline CDR1 reads SQVTM; CDR2 reads ANQGSEA. Trimming cost V 6 bases and J 2 bases, with 16 bases left between them. This CDR3 is 14 amino acids long.